The source of this T cell receptor (beta chain) is a study of T cells in Graves' hyperthyroidism and ophthalmopathy (dated by TCRdb to between 2019 and 2020). For context, the study as a whole: Peripheral blood was sampled at the time of initial diagnosis, prior to any treatment. Once sampling was done, hyperthyroidism patients were given methimazole at a starting dose of 30 mg daily, whereas ophthalmopathy patients were given high-dose intravenous methylprednisolone. The paper reports TCR Vbeta CDR3 sequencing of about 140 peripheral blood samples: approximately 41 ophthalmopathy, about 75 hyperthyroidism and around 17 progressor patients. Thyroid tissue and blood T-cell repertoires from several Graves' hyperthyroidism patients were also compared in the study. The 100 discovery patients were randomly divided into training and test sets at a 7:3 ratio. To identify distinguishing TCR V-J signatures, a discovery cohort of 90 to 100 patients was used, comprising under 45 with Graves' ophthalmopathy and 57 with stable Graves' hyperthyroidism. Whether ophthalmopathy could be predicted prospectively was tested in an independent validation cohort made up of about 18 hyperthyroidism patients plus 17 patients who later progressed to ophthalmopathy.

Study-wide findings and limitations: Blood samples also contained most of the expanded thyroid clonotypes (frequency above 0.001), which suggests that blood repertoires may reflect thyroid immune responses. Sample size was not statistically predetermined, and blinding of investigators to group allocation was not performed. During validation, the model predicted progression to ophthalmopathy a median of approximately 7 months ahead of onset, with just under 71% sensitivity and around 73% specificity. A model built on a 13 V-J signature distinguished ophthalmopathy from stable hyperthyroidism, reaching about 88% sensitivity and approximately 83% specificity in cross-validation and 80%/75% in testing.

The TCR beta CDR3 regions were amplified from the RNA transcripts. The TCR CDR3 was subjected to a first round of RT-PCR using the HTBI primer set and the Qiagen OneStep RT-PCR kit. The libraries were constructed in a second round of multiplex PCR and then size-selected and purified. The libraries were sequenced on an Illumina HiSeq2000 using paired-end 100 bp reads. In the paper's pipeline: SOAPnuke was used to process the raw data, throwing out any read that contained adapters or uncalled bases, had a mean Phred below 15, or lacked an exact constant-primer or identifier match. High-quality paired reads were merged using COPE v1.2.5, and each unique nucleotide sequence was defined as a clonotype. MiTCR v1.1 was used to align the clonotypes against IMGT TRBV, TRBD and TRBJ reference segments. Only V-J combinations with frequency above 0.0001, covering about 99% of repertoires, were analysed. A TCS score was defined as the ratio of F50 (clonal expansion) to E x V (chaos), with BLOSUM62-based TCRdist applied between CDR3 peptides within each V-J. Welch's t-statistics and random forest reduced some 510 V-J features to roughly 13, which were used in a naive Bayes classifier (R e1071). TCRdb passed the public sequencing reads through fastp at Q25 and MiXCR, retaining productive beta sequences. Entries are consolidated by CDR3 protein sequence, retaining the most common genes and DNA. The V and J calls and clone size come from TCRdb's table, not from the authors' own analysis. The sample profile shows over 450,000 distinct CDR3 sequences; around 15% of them were found once. In total, the top ten clones hold around 17% of the sample.

The CDR3 runs 16 amino acids, cysteine and phenylalanine included. Only the CDR3 part of the read is kept: 48 bases, read in frame from the first base. The germline V gene yields MNHNS for CDR1 and SASEGT for CDR2. V and J are truncated by 5 bases and 4 bases respectively, leaving an intervening sequence of 20 bases. A patient counted as having stable Graves' hyperthyroidism if no progression to ophthalmopathy occurred over 18 months of follow-up. Hyperthyroidism patients were newly diagnosed, had a disease duration of under 2 months, and were aged 18 to 65 years. Exclusion was applied to patients with uncontrolled infections, other autoimmune diseases, pregnancy or lactation. Diagnoses relied on clinical symptoms, serum thyroxine and TRAb, thyroid ultrasound and orbital computed tomography. Ficoll-Paque density gradient centrifugation was used to isolate PBMCs from around 10 ml of fresh peripheral blood. Total RNA was extracted using Trizol reagent, and RNA quality was assessed on an Agilent 2100 Bioanalyzer.

In its sample, this clonotype was seen many times. The antigen it binds to is not known. Qualities for individual bases were not recorded, and no much larger clone is one base off. The receptor's source is a woman under 30 with Graves' hyperthyroidism. Recombination connected TRBV6-1 to TRBJ2-5, and possibly TRBD2, on 6 matching bases. The material sequenced was blood. CDR3 loop: CASSYRWTGEVETQYF. The nucleotide sequence reads as follows: TGTGCCAGCAGTTATAGGTGGACGGGAGAGGTAGAGACCCAGTACTTC.